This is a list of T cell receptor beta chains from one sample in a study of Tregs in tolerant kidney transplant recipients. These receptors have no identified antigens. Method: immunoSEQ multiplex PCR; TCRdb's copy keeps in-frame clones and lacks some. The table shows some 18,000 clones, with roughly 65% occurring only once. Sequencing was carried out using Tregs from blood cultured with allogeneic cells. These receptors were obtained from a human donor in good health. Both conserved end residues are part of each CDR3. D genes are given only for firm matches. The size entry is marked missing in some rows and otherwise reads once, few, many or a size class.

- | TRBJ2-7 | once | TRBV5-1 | TGCGCCAGCAGCTCCACGGCAGGAGTATACGAGCAGTACTTC | CASSSTAGVYEQYF
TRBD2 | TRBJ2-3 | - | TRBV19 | TGTGCCAGTAGTAGATTTACTAGCGGCACAGATACGCAGTATTTT | CASSRFTSGTDTQYF
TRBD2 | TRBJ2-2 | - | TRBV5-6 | TGTGCCAGCAGCTTGAAAGCGGGGGGTTACACCGGGGAGCTGTTTTTT | CASSLKAGGYTGELFF
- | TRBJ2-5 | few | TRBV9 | TGTGCCAGCAGCGTAGGCCCTCGCACACAAGAGACCCAGTACTTC | CASSVGPRTQETQYF
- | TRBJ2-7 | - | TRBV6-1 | TGTGCCAGCAGTGAATTGAACGAGCAGTACTTC | CASSELNEQYF
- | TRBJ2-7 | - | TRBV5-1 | TGCGCCAGCAGCCCCCGGGACGGAGCCTACGAGCAGTACTTC | CASSPRDGAYEQYF
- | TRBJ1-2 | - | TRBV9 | TGTGCCAGCAGCGTAGACAAGGATGGCTACACCTTC | CASSVDKDGYTF
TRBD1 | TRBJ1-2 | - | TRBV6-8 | TGTGCCAGCAGTTACTCGAACTGGACAGGAGTGCACTATGGCTACACCTTC | CASSYSNWTGVHYGYTF
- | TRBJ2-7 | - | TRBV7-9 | TGTGCCAGCACCCGCTACCGGGATACCTACTACGAGCAGTACTTC | CASTRYRDTYYEQYF
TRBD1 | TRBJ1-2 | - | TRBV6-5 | TGTGCCAGCAGCTACGGGGACAGGGTAGGGGGCTACACCTTC | CASSYGDRVGGYTF
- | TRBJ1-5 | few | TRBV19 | TGTGCCAGTAGTATATTTGGGGTCGCAAATCAGCCCCAGCATTTT | CASSIFGVANQPQHF
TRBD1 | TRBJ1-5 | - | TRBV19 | TGTGCCAGTAGTCTCTTGACAGGGGGCTATCCTGAGCCCCAGCATTTT | CASSLLTGGYPEPQHF
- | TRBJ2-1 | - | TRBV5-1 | TGCGCCAGCAGCTTGCAGAGCTACAATGAGCAGTTCTTC | CASSLQSYNEQFF
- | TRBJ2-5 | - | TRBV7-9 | TGTGCCAGCAGCTTGTCGCAGGGAGAGACCCAGTACTTC | CASSLSQGETQYF
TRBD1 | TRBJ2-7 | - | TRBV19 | TGTGCCAGTAGTACCGGACAGGGGGCCCTAGCGGGGCCCTACGAGCAGTACTTC | CASSTGQGALAGPYEQYF
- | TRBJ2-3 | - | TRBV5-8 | TGTGCCAGCAGCTTGGGGAGTTTAGATACGCAGTATTTT | CASSLGSLDTQYF
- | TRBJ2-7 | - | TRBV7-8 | TGTGCCAGCAGCTTTCAGGGGTGGCGGAGCTTTTCCTACGAGCAGTACTTC | CASSFQGWRSFSYEQYF
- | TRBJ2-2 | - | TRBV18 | TGTGCCAGCCCACCAATGCTGGGCGGGGAGCTGTTTTTT | CASPPMLGGELFF
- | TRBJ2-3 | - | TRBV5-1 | TGCGCCAGCAGCCGTCAGGGGGGTACAGATACGCAGTATTTT | CASSRQGGTDTQYF
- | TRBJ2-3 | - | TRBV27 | TGTGCCAGCAGTCTTCGGTACAGGTACACAGATACGCAGTATTTT | CASSLRYRYTDTQYF
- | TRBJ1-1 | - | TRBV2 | TGTGCCAGCAGAGCCGCCCGGGGGGCGAGCACTGAAGCTTTCTTT | CASRAARGASTEAFF
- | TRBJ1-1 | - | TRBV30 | TGTGCCTGGAGTGCGCCCCTTAATGCTTTCTTT | CAWSAPLNAFF
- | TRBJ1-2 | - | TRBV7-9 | TGTGCCAGCAGCTTAGGCCTGGTAGGCAACACGGCGGGGTATGGCTACACCTTC | CASSLGLVGNTAGYGYTF
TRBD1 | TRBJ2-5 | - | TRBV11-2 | TGTGCCAGCAGCCGGGGACAGCTCAGAGAGACCCAGTACTTC | CASSRGQLRETQYF
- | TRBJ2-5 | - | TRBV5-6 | TGTGCCAGCAGCCCAGGGAGCTCCCAAGAGACCCAGTACTTC | CASSPGSSQETQYF
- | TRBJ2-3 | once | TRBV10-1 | TGCGCCAGCAGTGTACAGGGATTTCCCTCAGATACGCAGTATTTT | CASSVQGFPSDTQYF
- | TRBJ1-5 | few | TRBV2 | TGTGCCAGCAAACAGGGAAATAGCAATCAGCCCCAGCATTTT | CASKQGNSNQPQHF
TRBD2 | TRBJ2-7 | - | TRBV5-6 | TGTGCCAGCAGCGCCTTAGCGGGAGGAGCCTACGAGCAGTACTTC | CASSALAGGAYEQYF
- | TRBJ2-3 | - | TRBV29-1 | TGCAGCGTTGAAGCACAGGGAACAGATACGCAGTATTTT | CSVEAQGTDTQYF
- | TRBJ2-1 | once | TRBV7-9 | TGTGCCAGCAGTAGGTTGGATGAGCAGTTCTTC | CASSRLDEQFF
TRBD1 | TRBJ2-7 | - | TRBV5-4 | TGTGCCAGCAGTCCTAGGACAGGGAGCTCCTACGAGCAGTACTTC | CASSPRTGSSYEQYF
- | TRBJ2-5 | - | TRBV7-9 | TGTGCCAGCAGCTTTACACAGGGAGGAGGAGAGACCCAGTACTTC | CASSFTQGGGETQYF
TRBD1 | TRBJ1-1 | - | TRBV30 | TGTGCCTGGAGTGCCGACAGGGGCTTTAACACTGAAGCTTTCTTT | CAWSADRGFNTEAFF
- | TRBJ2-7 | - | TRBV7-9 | TGTGCCAGCAGCCCCGGCCGTGAGGGGACCAACTACGAGCAGTACTTC | CASSPGREGTNYEQYF
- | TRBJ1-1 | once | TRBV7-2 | TGTGCCAGCAGCCTACAGCCATGGGTCACTGAAGCTTTCTTT | CASSLQPWVTEAFF
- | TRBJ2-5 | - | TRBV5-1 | TGCGCCAGCAGCTTGCAGGGGGGGCCCTGGGAGACCCAGTACTTC | CASSLQGGPWETQYF
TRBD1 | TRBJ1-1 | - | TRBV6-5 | TGTGCCAGCAGTTTCGGGACAGCTAACACTGAAGCTTTCTTT | CASSFGTANTEAFF